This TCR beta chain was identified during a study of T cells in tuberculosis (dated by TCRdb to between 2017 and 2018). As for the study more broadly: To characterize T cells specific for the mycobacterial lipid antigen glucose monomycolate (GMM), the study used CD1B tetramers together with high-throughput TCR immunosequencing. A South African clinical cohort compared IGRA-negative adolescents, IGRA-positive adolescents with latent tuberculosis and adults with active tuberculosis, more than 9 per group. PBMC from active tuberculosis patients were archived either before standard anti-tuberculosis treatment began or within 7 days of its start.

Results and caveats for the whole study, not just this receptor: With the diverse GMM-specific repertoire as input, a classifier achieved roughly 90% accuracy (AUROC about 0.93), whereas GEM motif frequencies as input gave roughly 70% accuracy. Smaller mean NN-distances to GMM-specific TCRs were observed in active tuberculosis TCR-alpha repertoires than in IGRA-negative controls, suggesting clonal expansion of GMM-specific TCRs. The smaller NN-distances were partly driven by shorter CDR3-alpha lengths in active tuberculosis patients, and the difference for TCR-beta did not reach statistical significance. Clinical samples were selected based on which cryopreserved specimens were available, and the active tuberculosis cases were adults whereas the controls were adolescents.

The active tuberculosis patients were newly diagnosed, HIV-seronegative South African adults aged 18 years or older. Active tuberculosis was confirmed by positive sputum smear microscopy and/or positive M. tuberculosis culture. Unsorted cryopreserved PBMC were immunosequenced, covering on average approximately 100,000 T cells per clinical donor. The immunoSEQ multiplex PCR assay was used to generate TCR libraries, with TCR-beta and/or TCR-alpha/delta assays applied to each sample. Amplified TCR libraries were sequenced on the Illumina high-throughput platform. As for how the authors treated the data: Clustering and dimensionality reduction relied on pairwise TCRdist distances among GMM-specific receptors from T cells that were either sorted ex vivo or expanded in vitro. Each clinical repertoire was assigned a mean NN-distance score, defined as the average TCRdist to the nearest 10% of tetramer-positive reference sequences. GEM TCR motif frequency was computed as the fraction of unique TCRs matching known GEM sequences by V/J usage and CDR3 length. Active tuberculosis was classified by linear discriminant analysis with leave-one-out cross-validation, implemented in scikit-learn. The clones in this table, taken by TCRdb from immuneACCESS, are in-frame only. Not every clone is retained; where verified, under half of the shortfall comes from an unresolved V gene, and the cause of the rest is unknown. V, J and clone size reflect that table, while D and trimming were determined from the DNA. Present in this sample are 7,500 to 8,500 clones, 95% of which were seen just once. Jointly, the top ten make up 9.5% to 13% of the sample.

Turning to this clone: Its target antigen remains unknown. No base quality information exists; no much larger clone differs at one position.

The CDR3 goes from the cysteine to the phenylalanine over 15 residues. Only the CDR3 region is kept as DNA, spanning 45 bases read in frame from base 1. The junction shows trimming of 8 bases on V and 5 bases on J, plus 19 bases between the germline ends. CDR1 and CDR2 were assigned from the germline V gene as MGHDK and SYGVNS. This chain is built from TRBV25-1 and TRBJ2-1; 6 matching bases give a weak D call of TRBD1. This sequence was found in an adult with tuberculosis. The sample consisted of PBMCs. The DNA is TGTGCCAGCGGCATACAGGGAAACGGGCACAATGAGCAGTTCTTC. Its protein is CASGIQGNGHNEQFF.